Given below is one T cell receptor beta chain in context. This entry is derived from a study of blood T cell repertoires in COVID-19. On the study more broadly: There were acute and convalescent COVID-19 samples, and they came from the United States, Italy and Spain. PBMCs, B-cell-depleted T cells, or T cells were the source of the cDNA or gDNA that made up the material.

Those enrolled, adults aged roughly 18 to 89 years, came from roughly 22 US areas. Recovery among Cohort 3 donors was established by two negative PCRs, clearance, or symptom resolution. CDR3 length: 14 amino acids. Trimming took off 8 bases at V and 2 bases at J, with 14 bases between the two ends. Germline-derived CDR1 and CDR2 are LGHNA and YNFKEQ. TCRdb's copy holds only in-frame clones and misses some; the assay was immunoSEQ multiplex PCR. The sample consists of about 240,000 clones, 85% to 90% of them appearing once. The clonotype comes from a woman aged 25 to 45 who had recovered from COVID-19. Specimen: PBMCs or T cells enriched from blood (not recorded which). The V gene is TRBV4-2, the J gene TRBJ2-3; possibly TRBD1 for D (5 bases). CDR3 amino acids: CASRFRETTDTQYF. CDR3 sequence (DNA): TGTGCCAGCCGATTCAGGGAAACCACAGATACGCAGTATTTT.